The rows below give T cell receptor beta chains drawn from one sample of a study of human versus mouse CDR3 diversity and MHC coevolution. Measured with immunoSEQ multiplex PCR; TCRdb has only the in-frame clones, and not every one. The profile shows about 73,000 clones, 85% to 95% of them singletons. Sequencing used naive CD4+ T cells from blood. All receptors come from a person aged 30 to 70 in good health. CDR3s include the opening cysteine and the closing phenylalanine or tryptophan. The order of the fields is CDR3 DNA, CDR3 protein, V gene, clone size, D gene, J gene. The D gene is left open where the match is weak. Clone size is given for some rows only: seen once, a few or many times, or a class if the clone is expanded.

TGTGCCAGTAGTCCCCCCGGGAGAGGGGCCGGGGAGCTGTTTTTT CASSPPGRGAGELFF TRBV19 NA NA TRBJ2-2
TGTGCCAGCAGCCCAAGACTAGCGGGATTCTCCTACGAGCAGTACTTC CASSPRLAGFSYEQYF TRBV9 NA TRBD2 TRBJ2-7
TGTGCCAGCAGGCCCATATGGGGAGGTGGCAATCAGCCCCAGCATTTT CASRPIWGGGNQPQHF TRBV28 once NA TRBJ1-5
TGTGCCAGCAGCTTAGCGGGGGGGCTGGATGAGCAGTTCTTC CASSLAGGLDEQFF TRBV7-2 NA NA TRBJ2-1
TGTGCCAGCAGCCCGAGAAACACCGGGGAGCTGTTTTTT CASSPRNTGELFF TRBV5-8 NA NA TRBJ2-2
TGTGCCAGCAGCTTAGATTTCTTAGCGGGACGCGATGAGCAGTTCTTC CASSLDFLAGRDEQFF TRBV11-3 NA TRBD2 TRBJ2-1
TGTGCCAGCAGCTTAGCCCCGACTAGGCCTGAAGAGACCCAGTACTTC CASSLAPTRPEETQYF TRBV7-9 NA NA TRBJ2-5
TGCGCCAGCAGCCAAGATCTTCAGGGATGGACCGGGGAGCTGTTTTTT CASSQDLQGWTGELFF TRBV4-1 NA NA TRBJ2-2
TGCGCCAGCAGCTTGAAGGGGGCGCAGAATGGCTACACCTTC CASSLKGAQNGYTF TRBV5-1 NA TRBD1 TRBJ1-2
TGTGCCTGGAGTGGGACAGGGAAACAGCCCCAGCATTTT CAWSGTGKQPQHF TRBV30 NA TRBD1 TRBJ1-5
TGTGCCAGCCGTTTTCATACTAGGGAGGACGAGCAGTACTTC CASRFHTREDEQYF TRBV6-4 NA NA TRBJ2-7
TGTGCCAGCAGTGATGGACAGCCCGGAGAAAAACTGTTTTTT CASSDGQPGEKLFF TRBV2 NA NA TRBJ1-4
TGTGCCAGCAGTTTATCGAGGTCGGAGACCCAGTACTTC CASSLSRSETQYF TRBV27 NA NA TRBJ2-5
TGTGCCAGCAGCCGCAGCGGGTCTACCCTCGGGACCCAGTACTTC CASSRSGSTLGTQYF TRBV6-5 NA NA TRBJ2-5
TGTGCCAGCAGCACCAGGGGAGCAGGTGCCTACACTGAAGCTTTCTTT CASSTRGAGAYTEAFF TRBV11-2 NA NA TRBJ1-1
TGTGCCTGGAAAGGCGGGGGTGGTACGCAGTATTTT CAWKGGGGTQYF TRBV30 NA TRBD2 TRBJ2-3
TGTGCCATCAGTTCCAGGGGGCGCGATCAGCCCCAGCATTTT CAISSRGRDQPQHF TRBV10-3 few TRBD1 TRBJ1-5
TGTGCCAGCAGTAGCAGGGTGGGGACTGAAGCTTTCTTT CASSSRVGTEAFF TRBV25-1 NA NA TRBJ1-1
TGTGCCAGCAAGCCTGGACAGTCCTACGAGCAGTACTTC CASKPGQSYEQYF TRBV6-1 NA NA TRBJ2-7